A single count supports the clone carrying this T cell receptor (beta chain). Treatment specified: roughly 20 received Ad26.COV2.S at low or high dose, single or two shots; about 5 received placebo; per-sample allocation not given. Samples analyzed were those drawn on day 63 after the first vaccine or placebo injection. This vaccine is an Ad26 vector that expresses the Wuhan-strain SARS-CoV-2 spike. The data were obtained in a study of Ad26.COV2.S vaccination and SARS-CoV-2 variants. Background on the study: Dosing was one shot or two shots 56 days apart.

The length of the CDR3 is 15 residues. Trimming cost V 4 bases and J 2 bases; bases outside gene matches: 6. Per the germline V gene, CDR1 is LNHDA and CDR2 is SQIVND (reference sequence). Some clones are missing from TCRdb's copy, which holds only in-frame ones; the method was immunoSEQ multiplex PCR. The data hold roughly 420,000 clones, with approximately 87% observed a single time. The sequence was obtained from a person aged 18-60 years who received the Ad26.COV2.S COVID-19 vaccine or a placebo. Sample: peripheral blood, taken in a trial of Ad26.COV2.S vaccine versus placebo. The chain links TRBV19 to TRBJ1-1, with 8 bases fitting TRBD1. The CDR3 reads CASSTPGGVNTEAFF. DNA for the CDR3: TGTGCCAGTAGTACCCCAGGGGGCGTTAACACTGAAGCTTTCTTT.